This entry concerns a single T cell receptor (beta chain). MiXCR, applied by TCRdb to the RACE reads, yields one record per CDR3 protein. In the table there are fewer than 65,000 distinct CDR3 sequences, approximately 9.8% of which are singletons. Time point denoted: pre-sensitization, week 0. Indicated treatment: therapeutic diphenylcyclopropenone sensitization with weekly scalp DPC. There are 15 residues in the CDR3. Germline loops: CDR1 SGHTA, CDR2 FQGNSA. The ends were cut back, 1 base at V and 9 bases at J, with 16 bases in the middle. This sample was included in a study of human T cells and chemical hapten exposure.

The receptor's source is a woman in her 40s with alopecia areata. Some clones in this sample may be carry-over from other donors' samples. V usage is TRBV7-2 and J usage is TRBJ1-5, with D unresolved. This specimen was whole blood, taken in connection with sensitization to the hapten diphenylcyclopropenone (DPC). The CDR3 region has the DNA TGTGCCAGCAGCTTAGTGAGTGACGCCAGTTGGCCCCAGCATTTT. Protein product: CASSLVSDASWPQHF.